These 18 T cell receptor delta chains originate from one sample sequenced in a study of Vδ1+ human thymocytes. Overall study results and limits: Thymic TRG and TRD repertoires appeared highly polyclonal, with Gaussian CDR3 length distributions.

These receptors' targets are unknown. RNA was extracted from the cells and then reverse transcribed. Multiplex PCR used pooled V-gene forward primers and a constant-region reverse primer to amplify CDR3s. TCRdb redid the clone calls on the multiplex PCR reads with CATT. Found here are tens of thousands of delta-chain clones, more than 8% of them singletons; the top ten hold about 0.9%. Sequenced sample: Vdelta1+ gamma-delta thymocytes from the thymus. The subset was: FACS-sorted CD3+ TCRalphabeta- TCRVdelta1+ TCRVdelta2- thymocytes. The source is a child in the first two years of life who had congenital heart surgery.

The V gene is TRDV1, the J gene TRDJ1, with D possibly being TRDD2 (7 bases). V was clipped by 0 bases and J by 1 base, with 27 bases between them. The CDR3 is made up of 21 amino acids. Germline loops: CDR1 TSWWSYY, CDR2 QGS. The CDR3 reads CALGELIPSSQTGSLTDKLIF. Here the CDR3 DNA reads TGTGCTCTTGGGGAACTGATCCCTTCCTCGCAAACTGGGAGTCTCACCGATAAACTCATCTTT.

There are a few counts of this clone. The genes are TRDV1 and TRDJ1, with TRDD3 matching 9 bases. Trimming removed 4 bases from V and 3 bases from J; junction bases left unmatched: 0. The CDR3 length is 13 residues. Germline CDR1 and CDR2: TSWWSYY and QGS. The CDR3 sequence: CALGGGYADKLIF. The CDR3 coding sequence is TGTGCTCTTGGGGGGGGATACGCCGATAAACTCATCTTT.

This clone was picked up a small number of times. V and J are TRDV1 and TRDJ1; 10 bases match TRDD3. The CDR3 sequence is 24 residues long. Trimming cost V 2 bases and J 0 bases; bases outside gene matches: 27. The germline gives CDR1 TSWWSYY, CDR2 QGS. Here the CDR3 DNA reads TGTGCTCTTGGGGAAGGGGCCCTTCCTCCATTTAAGATGGGGGATACCTCGTACACCGATAAACTCATCTTT. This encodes CALGEGALPPFKMGDTSYTDKLIF.

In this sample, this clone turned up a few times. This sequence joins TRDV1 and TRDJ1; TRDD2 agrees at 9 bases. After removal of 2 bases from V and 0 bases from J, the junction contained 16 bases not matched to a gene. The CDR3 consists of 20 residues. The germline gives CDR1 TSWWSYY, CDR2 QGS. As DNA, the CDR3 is TGTGCTCTTGGGGAAGCCCTTCCTACAACCTGGGGAGCTTACACCGATAAACTCATCTTT. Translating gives CALGEALPTTWGAYTDKLIF.

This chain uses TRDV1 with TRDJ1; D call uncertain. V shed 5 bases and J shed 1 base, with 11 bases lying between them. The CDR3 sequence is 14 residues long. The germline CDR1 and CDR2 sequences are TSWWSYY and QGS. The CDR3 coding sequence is TGTGCTCTTGGGCCAGCGGGCCGCACCGATAAACTCATCTTT. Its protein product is CALGPAGRTDKLIF.

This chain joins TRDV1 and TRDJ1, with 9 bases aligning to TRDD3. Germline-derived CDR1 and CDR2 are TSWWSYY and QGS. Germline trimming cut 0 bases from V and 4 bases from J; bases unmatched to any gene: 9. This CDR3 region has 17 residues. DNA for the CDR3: TGTGCTCTTGGGGAACTCTGCCACTGGGGATACGGCGATAAACTCATCTTT. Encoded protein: CALGELCHWGYGDKLIF.

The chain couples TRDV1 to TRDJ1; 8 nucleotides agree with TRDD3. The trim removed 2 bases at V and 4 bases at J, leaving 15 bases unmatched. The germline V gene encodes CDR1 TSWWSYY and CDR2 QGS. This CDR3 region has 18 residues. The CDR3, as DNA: TGTGCTCTTGGGGAAACGTTAGTTCTCTCGGGGGGATACGATAAACTCATCTTT. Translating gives CALGETLVLSGGYDKLIF.

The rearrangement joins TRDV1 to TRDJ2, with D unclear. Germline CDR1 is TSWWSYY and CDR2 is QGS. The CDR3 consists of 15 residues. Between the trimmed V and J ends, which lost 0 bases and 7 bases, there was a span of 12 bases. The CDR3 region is CALGELGVWLAQLFF. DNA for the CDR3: TGTGCTCTTGGGGAACTGGGAGTTTGGTTAGCACAACTCTTCTTT.

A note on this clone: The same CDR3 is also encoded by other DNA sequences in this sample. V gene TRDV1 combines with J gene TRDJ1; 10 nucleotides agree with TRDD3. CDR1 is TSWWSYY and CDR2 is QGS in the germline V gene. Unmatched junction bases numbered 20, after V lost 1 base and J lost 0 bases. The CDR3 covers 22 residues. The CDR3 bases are TGTGCTCTTGGGGAACCTCCTTCCAGTACTGGGGGATGCCCGCCGTACACCGATAAACTCATCTTT. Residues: CALGEPPSSTGGCPPYTDKLIF.

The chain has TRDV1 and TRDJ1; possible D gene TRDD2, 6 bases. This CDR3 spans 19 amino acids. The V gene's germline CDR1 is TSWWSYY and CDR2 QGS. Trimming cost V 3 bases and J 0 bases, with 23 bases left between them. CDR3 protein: CALGDRFPNIRMNTDKLIF. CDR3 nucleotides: TGTGCTCTTGGGGATAGATTTCCTAATATTAGGATGAACACCGATAAACTCATCTTT.

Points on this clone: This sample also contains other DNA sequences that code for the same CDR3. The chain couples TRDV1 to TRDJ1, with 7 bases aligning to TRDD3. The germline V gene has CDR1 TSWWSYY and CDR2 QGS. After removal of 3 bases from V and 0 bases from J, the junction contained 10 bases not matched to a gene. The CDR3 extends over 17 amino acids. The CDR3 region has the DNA TGTGCTCTTGGGGAGGGGGATCGACTGGGGTACACCGATAAACTCATCTTT. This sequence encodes CALGEGDRLGYTDKLIF.

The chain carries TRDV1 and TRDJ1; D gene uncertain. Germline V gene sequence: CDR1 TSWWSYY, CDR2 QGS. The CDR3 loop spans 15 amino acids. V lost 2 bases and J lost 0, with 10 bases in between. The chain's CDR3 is CALGEVLRYTDKLIF. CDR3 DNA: TGTGCTCTTGGGGAAGTACTGCGATACACCGATAAACTCATCTTT.

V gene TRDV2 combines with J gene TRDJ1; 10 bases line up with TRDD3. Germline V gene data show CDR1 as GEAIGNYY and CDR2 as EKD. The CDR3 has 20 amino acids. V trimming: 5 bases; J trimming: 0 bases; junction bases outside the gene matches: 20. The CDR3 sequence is CACVPGTGGFCSLYTDKLIF. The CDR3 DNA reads TGTGCCTGTGTCCCGGGTACTGGGGGATTCTGTAGCCTGTACACCGATAAACTCATCTTT.

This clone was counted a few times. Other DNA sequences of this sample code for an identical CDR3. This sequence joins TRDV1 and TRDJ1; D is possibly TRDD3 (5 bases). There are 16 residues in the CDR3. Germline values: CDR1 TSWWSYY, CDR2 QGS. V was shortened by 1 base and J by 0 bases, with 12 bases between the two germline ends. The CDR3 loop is CALGEQPIQYTDKLIF. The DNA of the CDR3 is TGTGCTCTTGGGGAACAACCGATACAGTACACCGATAAACTCATCTTT.

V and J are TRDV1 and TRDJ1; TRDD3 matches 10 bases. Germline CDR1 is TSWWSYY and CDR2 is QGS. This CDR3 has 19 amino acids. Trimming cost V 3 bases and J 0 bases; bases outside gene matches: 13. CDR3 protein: CALGDPNWGIGLYTDKLIF. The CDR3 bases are TGTGCTCTTGGGGACCCCAACTGGGGGATTGGGTTGTACACCGATAAACTCATCTTT.

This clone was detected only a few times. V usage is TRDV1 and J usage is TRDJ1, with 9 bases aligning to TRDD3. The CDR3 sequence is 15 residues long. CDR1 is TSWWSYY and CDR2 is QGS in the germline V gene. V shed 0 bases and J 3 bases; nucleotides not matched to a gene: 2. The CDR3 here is CALGELGIRADKLIF. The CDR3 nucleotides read TGTGCTCTTGGGGAACTGGGGATACGCGCCGATAAACTCATCTTT.

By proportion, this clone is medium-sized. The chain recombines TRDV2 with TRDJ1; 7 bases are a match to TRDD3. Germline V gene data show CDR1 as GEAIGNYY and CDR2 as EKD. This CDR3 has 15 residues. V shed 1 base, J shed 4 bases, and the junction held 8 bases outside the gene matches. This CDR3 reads CACDTLGAPGDKLIF. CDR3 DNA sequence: TGTGCCTGTGACACGCTGGGGGCCCCCGGCGATAAACTCATCTTT.

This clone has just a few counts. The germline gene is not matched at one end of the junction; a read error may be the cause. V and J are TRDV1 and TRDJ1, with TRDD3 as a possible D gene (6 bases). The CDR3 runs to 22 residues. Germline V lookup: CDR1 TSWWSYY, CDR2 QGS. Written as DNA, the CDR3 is TGTGCTCTTGGGGAATTTCCTCCTCCCCCGGGGGACAAGGGCCACTACACCGATAGACTCATCTTT. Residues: CALGEFPPPPGDKGHYTDRLIF.